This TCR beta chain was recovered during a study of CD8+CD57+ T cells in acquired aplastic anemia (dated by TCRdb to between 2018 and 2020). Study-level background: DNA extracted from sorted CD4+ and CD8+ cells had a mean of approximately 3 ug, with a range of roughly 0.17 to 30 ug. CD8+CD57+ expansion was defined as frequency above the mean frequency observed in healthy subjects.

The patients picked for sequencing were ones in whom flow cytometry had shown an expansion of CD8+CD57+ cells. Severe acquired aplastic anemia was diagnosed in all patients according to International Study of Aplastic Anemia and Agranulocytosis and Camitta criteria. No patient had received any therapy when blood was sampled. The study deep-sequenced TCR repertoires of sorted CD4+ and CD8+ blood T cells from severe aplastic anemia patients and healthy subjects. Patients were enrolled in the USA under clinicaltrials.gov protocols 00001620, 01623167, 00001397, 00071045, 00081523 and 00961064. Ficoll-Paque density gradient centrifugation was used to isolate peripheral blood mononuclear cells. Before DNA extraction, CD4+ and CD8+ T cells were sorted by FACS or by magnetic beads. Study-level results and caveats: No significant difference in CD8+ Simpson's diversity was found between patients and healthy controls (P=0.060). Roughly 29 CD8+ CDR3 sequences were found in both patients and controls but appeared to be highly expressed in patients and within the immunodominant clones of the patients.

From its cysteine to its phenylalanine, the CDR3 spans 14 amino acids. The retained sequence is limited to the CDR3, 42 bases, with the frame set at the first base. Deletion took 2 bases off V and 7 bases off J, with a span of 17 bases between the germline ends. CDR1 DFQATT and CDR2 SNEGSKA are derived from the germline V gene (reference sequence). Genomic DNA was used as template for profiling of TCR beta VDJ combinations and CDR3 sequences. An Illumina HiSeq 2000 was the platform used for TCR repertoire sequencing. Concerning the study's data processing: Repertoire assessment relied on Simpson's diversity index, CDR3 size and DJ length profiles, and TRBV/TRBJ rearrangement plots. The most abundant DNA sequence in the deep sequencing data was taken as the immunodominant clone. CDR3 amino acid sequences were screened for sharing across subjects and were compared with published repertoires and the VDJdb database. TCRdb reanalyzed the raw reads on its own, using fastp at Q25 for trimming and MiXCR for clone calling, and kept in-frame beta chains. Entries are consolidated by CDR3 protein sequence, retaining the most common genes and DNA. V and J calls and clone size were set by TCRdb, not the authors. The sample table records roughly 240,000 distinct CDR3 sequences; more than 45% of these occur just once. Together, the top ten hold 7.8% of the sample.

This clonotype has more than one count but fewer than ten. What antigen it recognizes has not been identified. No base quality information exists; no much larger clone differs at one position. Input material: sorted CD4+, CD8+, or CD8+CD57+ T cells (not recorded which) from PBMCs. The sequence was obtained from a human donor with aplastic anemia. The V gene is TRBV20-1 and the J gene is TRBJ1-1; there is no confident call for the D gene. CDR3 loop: CSARTRRVLGEAFF. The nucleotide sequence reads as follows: TGCAGTGCTAGAACGAGACGGGTTTTAGGTGAAGCTTTCTTT.